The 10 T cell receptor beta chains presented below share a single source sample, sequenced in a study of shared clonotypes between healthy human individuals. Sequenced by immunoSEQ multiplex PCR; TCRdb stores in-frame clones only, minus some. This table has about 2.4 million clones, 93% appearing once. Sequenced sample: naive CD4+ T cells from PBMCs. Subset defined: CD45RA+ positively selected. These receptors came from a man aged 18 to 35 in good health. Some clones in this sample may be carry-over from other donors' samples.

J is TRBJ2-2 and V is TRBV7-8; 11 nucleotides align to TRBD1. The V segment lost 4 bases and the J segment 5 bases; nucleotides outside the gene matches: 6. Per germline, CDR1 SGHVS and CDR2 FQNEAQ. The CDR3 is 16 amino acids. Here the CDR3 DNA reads TGTGCCAGCAGCTCGGACAGGGGGCGTCCGACCGGGGAGCTGTTTTTT. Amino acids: CASSSDRGRPTGELFF.

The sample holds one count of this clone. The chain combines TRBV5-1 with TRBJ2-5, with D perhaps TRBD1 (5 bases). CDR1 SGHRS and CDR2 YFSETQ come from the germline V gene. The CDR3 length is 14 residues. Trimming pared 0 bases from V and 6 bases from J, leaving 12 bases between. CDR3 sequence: CASSLEWQGKTQYF. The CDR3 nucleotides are TGCGCCAGCAGCTTGGAGTGGCAGGGAAAGACCCAGTACTTC.

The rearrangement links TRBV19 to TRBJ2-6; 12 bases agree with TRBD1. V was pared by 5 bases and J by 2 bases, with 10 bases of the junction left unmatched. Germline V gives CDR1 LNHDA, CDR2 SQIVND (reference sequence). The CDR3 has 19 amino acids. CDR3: CASSARSGTGGPGANVLTF. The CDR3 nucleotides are TGTGCCAGTAGTGCCCGTTCCGGGACAGGGGGCCCTGGGGCCAACGTCCTGACTTTC.

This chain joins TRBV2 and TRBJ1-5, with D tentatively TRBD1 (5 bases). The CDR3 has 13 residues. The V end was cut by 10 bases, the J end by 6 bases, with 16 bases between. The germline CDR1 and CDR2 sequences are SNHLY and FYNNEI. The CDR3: CATSGGARQPQHF. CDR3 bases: TGTGCCACCAGCGGAGGGGCACGTCAGCCCCAGCATTTT.

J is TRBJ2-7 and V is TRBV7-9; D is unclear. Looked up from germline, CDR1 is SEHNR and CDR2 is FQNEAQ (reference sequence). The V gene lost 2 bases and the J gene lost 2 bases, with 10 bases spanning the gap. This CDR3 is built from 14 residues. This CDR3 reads CASSLSVVPYEQYF. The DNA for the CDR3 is TGTGCCAGCAGCTTATCGGTAGTCCCCTACGAGCAGTACTTC. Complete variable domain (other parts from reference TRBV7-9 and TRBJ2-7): DTGVSQNPRHKITKRGQNVTFRCDPISEHNRLYWYRQTLGQGPEFLTYFQNEAQLEKSRLLSDRFSAERPKGSFSTLEIQRTEQGDSAMYLCASSLSVVPYEQYFGPGTRLTVT.

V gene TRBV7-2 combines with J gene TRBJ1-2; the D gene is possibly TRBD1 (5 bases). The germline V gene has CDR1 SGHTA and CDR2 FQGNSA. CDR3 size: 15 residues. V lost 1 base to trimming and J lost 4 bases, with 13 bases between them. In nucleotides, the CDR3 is TGTGCCAGCAGCTTAGGGGGCGGACGGGCCTATGGCTACACCTTC. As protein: CASSLGGGRAYGYTF.

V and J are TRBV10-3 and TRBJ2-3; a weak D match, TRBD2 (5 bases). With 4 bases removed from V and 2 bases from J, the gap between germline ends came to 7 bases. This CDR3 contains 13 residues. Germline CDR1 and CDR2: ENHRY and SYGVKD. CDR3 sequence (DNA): TGTGCCATCAGTGGGACTTACACAGATACGCAGTATTTT. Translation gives CAISGTYTDTQYF.

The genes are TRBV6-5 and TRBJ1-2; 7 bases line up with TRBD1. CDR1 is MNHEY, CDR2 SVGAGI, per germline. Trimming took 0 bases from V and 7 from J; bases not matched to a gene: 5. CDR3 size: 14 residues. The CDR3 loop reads CASSYSDRARGYTF. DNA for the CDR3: TGTGCCAGCAGTTACTCTGACAGGGCCCGTGGCTACACCTTC.

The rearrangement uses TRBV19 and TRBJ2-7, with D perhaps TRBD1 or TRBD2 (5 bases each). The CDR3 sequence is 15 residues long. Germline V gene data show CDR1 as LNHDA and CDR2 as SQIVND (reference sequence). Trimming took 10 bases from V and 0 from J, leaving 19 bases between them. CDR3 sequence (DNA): TGTGCCACTTCGGCCGGGACGGGAAGCTCCTACGAGCAGTACTTC. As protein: CATSAGTGSSYEQYF.

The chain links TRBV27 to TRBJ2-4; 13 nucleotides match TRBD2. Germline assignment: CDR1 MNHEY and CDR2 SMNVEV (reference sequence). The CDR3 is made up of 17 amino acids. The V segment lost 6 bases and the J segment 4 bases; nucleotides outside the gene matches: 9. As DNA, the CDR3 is TGTGCCAGCAGCGAAAGACTAGCGGGAGGAGGTAAAAACATTCAGTACTTC. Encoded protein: CASSERLAGGGKNIQYF.